This is a list of T cell receptor beta chains from one sample in a study of cytomegalovirus exposure and HLA in healthy donors. Using immunoSEQ multiplex PCR, the repertoire was profiled, and TCRdb retains in-frame clones only, with some absent. The repertoire holds about 150,000 clones, with approximately 82% as singletons. The sample consisted of PBMCs. The source of these receptors is a woman in her forties or fifties in good health and CMV-seropositive. CDR3s include the opening cysteine and the closing phenylalanine or tryptophan. The D gene is left open where the match is weak. Size tells how often a clone was seen (once, few, many) or the class of an expanded clone, and some rows leave it out.

abundance	v_gene	d_gene	j_gene	CDR3aa	CDR3nt
-	TRBV5-1	TRBD2	TRBJ2-3	CASSLELAGGPVMDTQYF	TGCGCCAGCAGCTTGGAACTAGCGGGGGGTCCTGTGATGGATACGCAGTATTTT
-	TRBV7-6	TRBD1	TRBJ1-3	CASSVNRGSSSGNTIYF	TGTGCCAGCAGCGTAAACAGGGGAAGCTCCTCTGGAAACACCATATATTTT
few	TRBV5-1	-	TRBJ1-1	CASRFQGLISEAFF	TGCGCCAGCAGGTTTCAGGGGCTAATCTCAGAAGCTTTCTTT
-	TRBV7-9	-	TRBJ1-5	CASSLGGGQPQHF	TGTGCCAGCAGCTTAGGGGGGGGTCAGCCCCAGCATTTT
-	TRBV7-9	TRBD1	TRBJ1-1	CASSFTTGPTEAFF	TGTGCCAGCAGCTTCACGACAGGGCCTACTGAAGCTTTCTTT
-	TRBV12-5	-	TRBJ1-2	CASGLVQREYTF	TGTGCTAGTGGTTTGGTACAAAGGGAGTACACCTTC
-	TRBV20-1	-	TRBJ2-3	CSARNQEAQYF	TGCAGTGCTAGAAACCAGGAGGCGCAGTATTTT
-	TRBV9	TRBD1	TRBJ2-1	CASSVSDRSYNEQFF	TGTGCCAGCAGCGTTTCGGACAGGAGCTACAATGAGCAGTTCTTC
-	TRBV6-4	TRBD2	TRBJ2-7	CASSDREGSEQYF	TGTGCCAGCAGTGACAGGGAGGGCAGCGAGCAGTACTTC
-	TRBV7-8	TRBD1	TRBJ1-2	CASSLQGGDYGYTF	TGTGCCAGCAGCTTACAGGGGGGCGACTATGGCTACACCTTC
few	TRBV14	-	TRBJ1-1	CASSQVSGGGTEAFF	TGTGCCAGCAGCCAAGTGTCCGGAGGAGGCACTGAAGCTTTCTTT
-	TRBV7-2	TRBD2	TRBJ2-2	CASSLTTSGGPGELFF	TGTGCCAGCAGCTTAACCACTAGCGGGGGGCCCGGGGAGCTGTTTTTT
-	TRBV19	-	TRBJ2-4	CASSALSLQSGKNIQYF	TGTGCCAGTAGTGCCCTAAGCTTGCAGTCGGGCAAAAACATTCAGTACTTC
-	TRBV19	-	TRBJ1-4	CASSFGGAGEKLFF	TGTGCCAGTAGTTTCGGAGGGGCGGGTGAAAAACTGTTTTTT
once	TRBV30	TRBD2	TRBJ2-1	CAWRLAGGPNEQFF	TGTGCCTGGAGACTAGCGGGGGGGCCCAATGAGCAGTTCTTC
-	TRBV7-9	-	TRBJ1-2	CASSLAGNPKYTF	TGTGCCAGCAGCTTAGCCGGGAATCCGAAGTACACCTTC
-	TRBV2	-	TRBJ1-1	CASSRRDGGAFF	TGTGCCAGCAGCCGAAGGGACGGGGGAGCTTTCTTT
-	TRBV6-5	TRBD1	TRBJ1-6	CASWTGRNSPLHF	TGTGCCAGCTGGACAGGGAGGAATTCACCCCTCCACTTT
-	TRBV5-6	TRBD1	TRBJ2-1	CASIDSQGPLTYNEQFF	TGTGCCAGCATAGACTCACAGGGGCCCCTTACTTACAATGAGCAGTTCTTC
-	TRBV11-2	TRBD2	TRBJ2-1	CASSLVSGGGRKHNEQFF	TGTGCCAGCAGCTTAGTGTCCGGGGGGGGCAGGAAACACAATGAGCAGTTCTTC
-	TRBV30	-	TRBJ1-1	CAWSTKKSGAFF	TGTGCCTGGAGTACAAAAAAGTCGGGAGCTTTCTTT
-	TRBV25-1	TRBD1	TRBJ2-6	CASRGWDRYSGANVLTF	TGTGCCAGCAGGGGATGGGACAGGTACTCTGGGGCCAACGTCCTGACTTTC
-	TRBV30	-	TRBJ2-2	CAWSWQYTGELFF	TGTGCCTGGAGTTGGCAGTACACCGGGGAGCTGTTTTTT
-	TRBV2	-	TRBJ2-1	CAIHYRADEQFF	TGTGCCATCCATTACAGGGCGGATGAGCAGTTCTTC
-	TRBV27	-	TRBJ1-1	CASSLSPPVKAFF	TGTGCCAGCAGTTTATCCCCCCCGGTTAAAGCTTTCTTT
-	TRBV30	TRBD1	TRBJ1-1	CAWSVTGANTEAFF	TGTGCCTGGAGTGTAACAGGGGCGAACACTGAAGCTTTCTTT
-	TRBV6-6	-	TRBJ1-5	CASRPRESNQPQHF	TGTGCCAGCAGGCCCAGGGAAAGCAATCAGCCCCAGCATTTT
-	TRBV6-1	TRBD1	TRBJ1-2	CASTLGQDYGYTF	TGTGCCAGCACCCTGGGACAGGACTATGGCTACACCTTC
-	TRBV4-3	-	TRBJ2-1	CASSQDPGLTGNEQFF	TGCGCCAGCAGCCAAGATCCGGGACTTACCGGTAATGAGCAGTTCTTC
once	TRBV11-2	-	TRBJ1-1	CASSPPGAGAEAFF	TGTGCCAGCAGCCCCCCCGGGGCAGGGGCTGAAGCTTTCTTT
-	TRBV9	-	TRBJ2-2	CASSAPGEGYTGELFF	TGTGCCAGCAGCGCACCAGGGGAGGGGTACACCGGGGAGCTGTTTTTT
-	TRBV9	TRBD2	TRBJ2-1	CASSVLSGGATGEQFF	TGTGCCAGCAGCGTATTAAGCGGGGGGGCAACCGGGGAGCAGTTCTTC
-	TRBV9	TRBD2	TRBJ2-3	CASSVQGLAGDTDTQYF	TGTGCCAGCAGCGTACAGGGACTAGCGGGAGACACAGATACGCAGTATTTT
-	TRBV7-2	-	TRBJ2-3	CASSFSRAPSTDTQYF	TGTGCCAGCAGCTTTAGCAGGGCCCCTAGCACAGATACGCAGTATTTT
-	TRBV19	-	TRBJ2-3	CASSWRVTDTQYF	TGTGCCAGTAGTTGGCGGGTCACAGATACGCAGTATTTT
-	TRBV6-5	TRBD1	TRBJ2-7	CASNSRQGAGEQYF	TGTGCCAGCAACTCCAGGCAGGGGGCGGGAGAGCAGTACTTC
few	TRBV18	-	TRBJ2-4	CASSLDKGNIQYF	TGTGCCAGCTCACTTGACAAGGGGAACATTCAGTACTTC
-	TRBV13	-	TRBJ2-7	CASSSDSYEQYF	TGTGCCAGCAGTTCGGACAGCTACGAGCAGTACTTC
-	TRBV14	-	TRBJ1-6	CASSQTGVNSPLHF	TGTGCCAGCAGTCAGACAGGTGTAAATTCACCCCTCCACTTT
-	TRBV7-7	TRBD1	TRBJ2-7	CASSRDRGSEQYF	TGTGCTAGCAGCAGGGACAGGGGGTCCGAGCAGTACTTC